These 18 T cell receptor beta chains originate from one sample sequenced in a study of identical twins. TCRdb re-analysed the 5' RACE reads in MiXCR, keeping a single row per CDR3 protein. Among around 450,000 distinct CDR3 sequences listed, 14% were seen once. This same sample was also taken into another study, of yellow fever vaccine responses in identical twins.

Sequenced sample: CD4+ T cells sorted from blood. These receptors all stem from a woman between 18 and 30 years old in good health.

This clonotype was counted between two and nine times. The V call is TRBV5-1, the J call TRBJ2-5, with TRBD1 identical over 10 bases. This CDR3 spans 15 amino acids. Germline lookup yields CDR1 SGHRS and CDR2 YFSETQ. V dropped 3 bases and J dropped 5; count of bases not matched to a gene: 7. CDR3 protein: CASSSRQGAGETQYF. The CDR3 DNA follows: TGCGCCAGCAGCTCCCGACAGGGGGCGGGGGAGACCCAGTACTTC.

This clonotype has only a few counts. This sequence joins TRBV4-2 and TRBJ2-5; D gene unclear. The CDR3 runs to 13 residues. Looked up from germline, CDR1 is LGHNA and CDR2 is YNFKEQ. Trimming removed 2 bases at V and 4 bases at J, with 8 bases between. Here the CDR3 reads CASSQTVRETQYF. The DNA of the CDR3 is TGTGCCAGCAGCCAAACGGTCAGAGAGACCCAGTACTTC.

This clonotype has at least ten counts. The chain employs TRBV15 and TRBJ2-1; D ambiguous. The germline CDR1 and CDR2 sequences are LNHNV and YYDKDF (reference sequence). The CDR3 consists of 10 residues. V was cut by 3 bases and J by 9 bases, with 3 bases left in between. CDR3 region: CATSRAEQFF. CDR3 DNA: TGTGCCACCAGCAGGGCTGAGCAGTTCTTC.

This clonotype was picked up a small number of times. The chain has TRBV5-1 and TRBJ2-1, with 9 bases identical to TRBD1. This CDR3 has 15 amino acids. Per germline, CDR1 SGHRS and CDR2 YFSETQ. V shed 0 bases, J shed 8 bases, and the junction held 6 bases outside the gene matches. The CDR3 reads CASSLEGQGDDEQFF. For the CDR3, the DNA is TGCGCCAGCAGCTTGGAGGGACAGGGTGACGATGAGCAGTTCTTC.

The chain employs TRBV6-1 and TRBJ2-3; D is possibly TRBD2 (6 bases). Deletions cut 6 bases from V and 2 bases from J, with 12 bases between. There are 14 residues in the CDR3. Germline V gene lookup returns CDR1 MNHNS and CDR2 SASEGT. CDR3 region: CASRRGLDTDTQYF. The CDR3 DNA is TGTGCCAGCAGGCGGGGATTGGACACAGATACGCAGTATTTT.

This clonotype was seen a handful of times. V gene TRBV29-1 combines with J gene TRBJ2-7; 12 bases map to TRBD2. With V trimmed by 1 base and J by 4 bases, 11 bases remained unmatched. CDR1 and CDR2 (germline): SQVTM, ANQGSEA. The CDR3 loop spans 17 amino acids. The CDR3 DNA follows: TGCAGCGTTGAAGTGGGGAGAGGACTAGCGGGATTATACGAGCAGTACTTC. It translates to CSVEVGRGLAGLYEQYF.

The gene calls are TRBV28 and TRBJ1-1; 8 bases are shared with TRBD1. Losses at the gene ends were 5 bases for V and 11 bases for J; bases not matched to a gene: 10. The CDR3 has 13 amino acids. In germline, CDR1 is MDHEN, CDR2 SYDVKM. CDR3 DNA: TGTGCCAGCAGTCTCCCCAGGGGGCGCGGGGCTTTCTTT. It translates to CASSLPRGRGAFF. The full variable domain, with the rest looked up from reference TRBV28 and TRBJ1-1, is DVKVTQSSRYLVKRTGEKVFLECVQDMDHENMFWYRQDPGLGLRLIYFSYDVKMKEKGDIPEGYSVSREKKERFSLILESASTNQTSMYLCASSLPRGRGAFFGQGTRLTVV.

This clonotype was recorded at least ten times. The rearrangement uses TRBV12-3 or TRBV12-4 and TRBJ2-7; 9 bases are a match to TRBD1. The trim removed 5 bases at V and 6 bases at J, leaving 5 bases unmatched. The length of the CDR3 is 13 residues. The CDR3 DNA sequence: TGTGCCAGCAGTAGAACAGGGGGCGGCGAGCAGTACTTC. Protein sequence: CASSRTGGGEQYF.

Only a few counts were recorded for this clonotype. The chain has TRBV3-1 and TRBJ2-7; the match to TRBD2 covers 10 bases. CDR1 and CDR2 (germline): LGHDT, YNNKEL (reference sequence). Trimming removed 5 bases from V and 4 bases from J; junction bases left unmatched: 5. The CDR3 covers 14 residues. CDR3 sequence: CASSERGGSYEQYF. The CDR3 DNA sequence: TGTGCCAGCAGCGAGCGGGGGGGCTCGTACGAGCAGTACTTC.

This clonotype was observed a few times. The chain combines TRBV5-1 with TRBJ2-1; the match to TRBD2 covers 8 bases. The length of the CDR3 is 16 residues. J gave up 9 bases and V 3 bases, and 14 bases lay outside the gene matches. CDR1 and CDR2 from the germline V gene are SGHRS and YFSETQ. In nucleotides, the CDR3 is TGCGCCAGCAGCTCCCTGGGGCGGGGGGTGATCGGTGAGCAGTTCTTC. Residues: CASSSLGRGVIGEQFF.

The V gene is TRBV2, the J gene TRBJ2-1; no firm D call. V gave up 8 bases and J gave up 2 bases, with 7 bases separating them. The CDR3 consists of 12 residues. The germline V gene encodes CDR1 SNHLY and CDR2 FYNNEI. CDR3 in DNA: TGTGCCAGCCGGAGTCCCTACAATGAGCAGTTCTTC. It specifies CASRSPYNEQFF.

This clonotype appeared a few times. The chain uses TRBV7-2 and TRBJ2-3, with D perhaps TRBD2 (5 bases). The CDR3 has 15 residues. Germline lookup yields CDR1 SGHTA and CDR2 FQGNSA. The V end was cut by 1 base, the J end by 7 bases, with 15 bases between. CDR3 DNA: TGTGCCAGCAGCTTAGGGGGAGCGGTTCCTAATACGCAGTATTTT. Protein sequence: CASSLGGAVPNTQYF.

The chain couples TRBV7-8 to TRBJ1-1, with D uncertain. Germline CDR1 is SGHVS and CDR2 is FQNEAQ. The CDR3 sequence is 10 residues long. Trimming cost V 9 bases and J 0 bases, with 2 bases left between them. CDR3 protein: CASMNTEAFF. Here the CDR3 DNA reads TGTGCCAGTATGAACACTGAAGCTTTCTTT.

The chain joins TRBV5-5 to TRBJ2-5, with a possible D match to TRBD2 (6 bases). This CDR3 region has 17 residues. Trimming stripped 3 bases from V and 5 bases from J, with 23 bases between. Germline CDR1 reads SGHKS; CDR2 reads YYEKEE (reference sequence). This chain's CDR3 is CASSSGPGTQNRETQYF. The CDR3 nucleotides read TGTGCCAGCAGCTCGGGACCCGGGACTCAGAATAGGGAGACCCAGTACTTC. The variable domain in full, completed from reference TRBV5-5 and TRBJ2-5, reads DAGVTQSPTHLIKTRGQQVTLRCSPISGHKSVSWYQQVLGQGPQFIFQYYEKEERGRGNFPDRFSARQFPNYSSELNVNALLLGDSALYLCASSSGPGTQNRETQYFGPGTRLLVL.

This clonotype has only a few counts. CDR3: CSARVLGPSYEQYF. In nucleotides, the CDR3 is TGCAGTGCTAGAGTACTGGGGCCCTCCTACGAGCAGTACTTC. The chain joins TRBV20-1 to TRBJ2-7, with a weak D call TRBD1 (5 bases). V was cut by 1 base and J by 0 bases, with 10 bases left in between. Per germline, CDR1 DFQATT and CDR2 SNEGSKA (reference sequence). The CDR3 totals 14 residues.

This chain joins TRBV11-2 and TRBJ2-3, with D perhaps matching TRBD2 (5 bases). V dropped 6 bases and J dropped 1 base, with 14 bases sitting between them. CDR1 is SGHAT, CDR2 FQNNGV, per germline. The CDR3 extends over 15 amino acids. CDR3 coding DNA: TGTGCCAGCAGGCCAATTGCCGGGGGCACAGATACGCAGTATTTT. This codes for CASRPIAGGTDTQYF.

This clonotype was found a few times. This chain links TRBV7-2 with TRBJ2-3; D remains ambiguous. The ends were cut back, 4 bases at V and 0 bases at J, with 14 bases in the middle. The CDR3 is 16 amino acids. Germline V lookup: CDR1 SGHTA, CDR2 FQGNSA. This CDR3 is CASSSQRQFSTDTQYF. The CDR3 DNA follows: TGTGCCAGCAGCTCACAGAGGCAGTTTAGCACAGATACGCAGTATTTT. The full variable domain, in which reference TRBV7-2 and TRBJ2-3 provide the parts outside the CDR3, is GAGVSQSPSNKVTEKGKDVELRCDPISGHTALYWYRQSLGQGLEFLIYFQGNSAPDKSGLPSDRFSAERTGGSVSTLTIQRTQQEDSAVYLCASSSQRQFSTDTQYFGPGTRLTVL.

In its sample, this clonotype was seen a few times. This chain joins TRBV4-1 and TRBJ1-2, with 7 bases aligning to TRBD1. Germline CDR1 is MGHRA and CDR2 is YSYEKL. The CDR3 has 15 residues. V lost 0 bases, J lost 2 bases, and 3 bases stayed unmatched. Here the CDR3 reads CASSQDEGANYGYTF. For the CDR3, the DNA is TGCGCCAGCAGCCAAGATGAGGGGGCAAACTATGGCTACACCTTC.